This TCR beta chain is from a study of graft-versus-host responses after intestinal transplantation. V lost 5 bases, J lost 4 bases, and 15 bases lay in between. The CDR3 spans 15 residues. Germline CDR1 is ENHRY and CDR2 is SYGVKD. This clone showed up just a few times. Its antigen is still unknown. The assay was immunoSEQ multiplex PCR, and TCRdb's table has in-frame clones only and misses some. The table records about 59,000 clones, 85% to 95% of them present only once. This material consisted of unstimulated CD4+ T cells sorted from spleen or lymph node cells, taken before transplant. This TCR was recovered from a human donor who was the organ donor for an intestinal transplant. The V gene is TRBV10-3, the J gene TRBJ1-3; D may be TRBD1 (6 bases). The CDR3 DNA is TGTGCCATCAGTCCCTCAGGGGTTGGCGGAAACACCATATATTTT. Its translation is CAISPSGVGGNTIYF.